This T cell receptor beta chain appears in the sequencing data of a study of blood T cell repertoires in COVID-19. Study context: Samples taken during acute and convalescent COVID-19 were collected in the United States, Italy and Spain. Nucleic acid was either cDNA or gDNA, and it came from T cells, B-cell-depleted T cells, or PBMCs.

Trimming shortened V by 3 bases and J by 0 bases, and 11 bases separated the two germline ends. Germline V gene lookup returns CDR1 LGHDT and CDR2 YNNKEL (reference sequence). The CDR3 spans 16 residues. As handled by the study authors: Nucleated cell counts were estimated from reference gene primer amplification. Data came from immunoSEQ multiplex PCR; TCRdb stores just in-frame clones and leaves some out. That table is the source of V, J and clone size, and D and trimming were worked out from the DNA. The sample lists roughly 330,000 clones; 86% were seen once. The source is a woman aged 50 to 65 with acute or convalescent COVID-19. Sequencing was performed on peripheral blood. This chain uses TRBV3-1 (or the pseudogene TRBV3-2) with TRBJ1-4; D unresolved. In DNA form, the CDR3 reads TGTGCCAGCAGCCATGAATTAGTATCAACTAATGAAAAACTGTTTTTT. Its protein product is CASSHELVSTNEKLFF.